The entry below gives a single T cell receptor (beta chain) sequence along with its context. Its antigen remains undetermined. Base qualities are missing; no much larger clone stands one base away. The trial excluded patients who had a history of autoimmune disease or were on systemic immunosuppression. Peripheral blood for TCR sequencing was collected from all dose cohorts at baseline, on cycle 4 day 1, and on cycle 7 day 1. Samples were obtained from an open-label, multicenter, first-in-human phase I dose-escalation trial of ivuxolimab. Adults with locally advanced or metastatic melanoma, renal cell, hepatocellular, or head and neck squamous cell carcinoma were enrolled in the trial. CD4+ and CD8+ T cells were sorted separately from peripheral blood before TCR sequencing. Genomic DNA was isolated from the sorted cells so that the TCRbeta CDR3 region could be sequenced. The immunoSEQ Assay was used to sequence the TCRbeta CDR3 regions. The table comes from immuneACCESS by way of TCRdb, which keeps in-frame sequences with V and J called. Part of the clones is missing from these tables; in studies checked, under half for an unresolved V gene and the rest for unknown reasons. The sample table holds about 77,000 clones, of which roughly 90% were seen once. The leading ten clones occupy around 2.5% of the sample.

This sample stems from a study of OX40 agonist ivuxolimab in advanced cancers. A note on the overall study: The costimulatory receptor OX40 (CD134) was targeted by ivuxolimab, a fully human IgG2 agonistic monoclonal antibody. Prior anti-PD-1, anti-PD-L1 or anti-CTLA-4 therapy was permitted, and checkpoint inhibitors had been received by approximately 39% of dose-escalation patients. Peripheral TCRbeta sequencing aimed to test whether ivuxolimab altered TCR sequence diversity and caused clonal T-cell expansion. In the dose-escalation cohort, 70% to 85% of patients were male, and the mean age was approximately 55 years, with a range of roughly 23 to 85. Of the roughly 51 patients in dose escalation, about 20 had hepatocellular carcinoma, some 15 had melanoma, 9 had renal cell carcinoma and 9 had head and neck cancer. Intravenous ivuxolimab was administered to patients every 2 weeks at six dose levels: 0.01, 0.1, 0.3, 1.5, 3 and 10 mg/kg. Three dose-escalation patients achieved partial responses, one with hepatocellular carcinoma and two with cutaneous melanoma. The paper reports the monotherapy dose-escalation portion (N of about 56 patients) of the phase I ivuxolimab trial. On the study overall, not on this receptor specifically: Low levels of normalized T-cell clonal expansion were also seen in some patients who did not respond. The antigen specificity of the clonally expanded peripheral T cells was not determined. At doses of 0.1 to 3.0 mg/kg, clonal expansion of both CD4+ and CD8+ blood T cells was observed from baseline to week 6. After ivuxolimab, expanded clones were on average more numerous among CD8+ T cells than among CD4+ T cells. In the 0.1-3.0 mg/kg groups, partial responders had among the lowest normalized peripheral clonal expansion, particularly in CD8+ T cells.

CDR1 and CDR2, per the germline V gene, are LGHNA and YNFKEQ. There are 13 amino acids in the CDR3, from cysteine to phenylalanine inclusive. Of all the DNA, just the CDR3 is kept, 39 bases in frame from base 1. V is shortened by 4 bases, J by 6 bases, and the region joining them spans 11 bases. This clonotype was obtained from an adult with an advanced solid tumor such as melanoma, head and neck, liver or kidney cancer. The chain joins TRBV4-2 to TRBJ2-3; no D gene call is confident. This sample comprised CD4+ or CD8+ T cells sorted from blood, obtained in a trial of the OX40 agonist ivuxolimab. The sequence in DNA is TGTGCCAGCAGCCTCGATGGGAAGGATACGCAGTATTTT. Its protein is CASSLDGKDTQYF.